The rows below give T cell receptor beta chains drawn from one sample of a study of cytomegalovirus exposure and HLA in healthy donors. Method: immunoSEQ multiplex PCR; TCRdb's copy keeps in-frame clones and lacks some. The sample has about 150,000 clones; approximately 84% are singletons. Sequences were obtained from PBMCs. All receptors come from a woman aged 40 to 49 in good health and CMV-seropositive. Both conserved end residues are part of each CDR3. A D gene is named only where the DNA matches it firmly. The size entry is marked missing in some rows and otherwise reads once, few, many or a size class.

CDR3nt: TGTGCCAGCGGGACCGGGGGGTCCACAGATACGCAGTATTTT
CDR3aa: CASGTGGSTDTQYF
v_gene: TRBV6-6
j_gene: TRBJ2-3
d_gene: TRBD2
abundance: .

CDR3nt: TGTGCCAGCAGCTTAGGCTTTGGCAGGGGGAACACTGAAGCTTTCTTT
CDR3aa: CASSLGFGRGNTEAFF
v_gene: TRBV7-8
j_gene: TRBJ1-1
d_gene: .
abundance: .

CDR3nt: TGTGCCAGCAGTGCCTCCGCCAGGGGGGTTGAAGCTTTCTTT
CDR3aa: CASSASARGVEAFF
v_gene: TRBV6-5
j_gene: TRBJ1-1
d_gene: TRBD1
abundance: .

CDR3nt: TGTGCCAGTAGTCCCCCGGGACAGGGCATGTGGACTGAAGCTTTCTTT
CDR3aa: CASSPPGQGMWTEAFF
v_gene: TRBV19
j_gene: TRBJ1-1
d_gene: TRBD1
abundance: .

CDR3nt: TGTGCCAGCAGCTTAATAGCGGGGGGCGCAGAGACCCAGTACTTC
CDR3aa: CASSLIAGGAETQYF
v_gene: TRBV7-7
j_gene: TRBJ2-5
d_gene: TRBD2
abundance: once

CDR3nt: TGCGCCAGCAGCCAAGTCACGAAAGACAGCCGTTATGGCTACACCTTC
CDR3aa: CASSQVTKDSRYGYTF
v_gene: TRBV4-1
j_gene: TRBJ1-2
d_gene: .
abundance: once

CDR3nt: TGTGCCAGCAGCTTAGATGCGGCATTTAATGAAAAACTGTTTTTT
CDR3aa: CASSLDAAFNEKLFF
v_gene: TRBV7-9
j_gene: TRBJ1-4
d_gene: .
abundance: .

CDR3nt: TGCGCCAGCAGCCAAGAGATCGGCGGGGCCTCCCCCCGAAGCTCCTACGAGCAGTACTTC
CDR3aa: CASSQEIGGASPRSSYEQYF
v_gene: TRBV4-1
j_gene: TRBJ2-7
d_gene: .
abundance: .

CDR3nt: TGTGCCAGCAGCTTAGTAGCCAGCGGGGGGGCCTCTGAGCAGTTCTTC
CDR3aa: CASSLVASGGASEQFF
v_gene: TRBV7-6
j_gene: TRBJ2-1
d_gene: TRBD2
abundance: .

CDR3nt: TGTGCCAGCAGCTTACTCAGGGGGATCTCTGGAAACACCATATATTTT
CDR3aa: CASSLLRGISGNTIYF
v_gene: TRBV7-2
j_gene: TRBJ1-3
d_gene: TRBD1
abundance: few

CDR3nt: TGCGCCAGCAGCCAAGTTGGGACTAGCCAAGAGACCCAGTACTTC
CDR3aa: CASSQVGTSQETQYF
v_gene: TRBV4-1
j_gene: TRBJ2-5
d_gene: TRBD2
abundance: .

CDR3nt: TGTGCCAGCAGCGTAGCAGGGATGTCCTACAATGAGCAGTTCTTC
CDR3aa: CASSVAGMSYNEQFF
v_gene: TRBV9
j_gene: TRBJ2-1
d_gene: .
abundance: .

CDR3nt: TGTGCCAGCAGTTTATCGGGACAGGCCGTCGTGGTAGGCTACACCTTC
CDR3aa: CASSLSGQAVVVGYTF
v_gene: TRBV28
j_gene: TRBJ1-2
d_gene: TRBD1
abundance: .

CDR3nt: TGTGCCAGCAGCAATGGACTTGAAGCTTTCTTT
CDR3aa: CASSNGLEAFF
v_gene: TRBV6-6
j_gene: TRBJ1-1
d_gene: .
abundance: .

CDR3nt: TGTGCCAGCAGCTTCGACCAGGGATACGTGAACACTGAAGCTTTCTTT
CDR3aa: CASSFDQGYVNTEAFF
v_gene: TRBV7-8
j_gene: TRBJ1-1
d_gene: .
abundance: .

CDR3nt: TGTGCCAGCTCAGCCGGGACTGGTTATCAGCCCCAGCATTTT
CDR3aa: CASSAGTGYQPQHF
v_gene: TRBV6-5
j_gene: TRBJ1-5
d_gene: .
abundance: once

CDR3nt: TGTGCCAGCAAAGGTAGCGGGGAGAATTACGAGCAGTACTTC
CDR3aa: CASKGSGENYEQYF
v_gene: TRBV28
j_gene: TRBJ2-7
d_gene: TRBD2
abundance: few

CDR3nt: TGTGCCAGCAGTGGACTAGACTCCTACGAGCAGTACTTC
CDR3aa: CASSGLDSYEQYF
v_gene: TRBV2
j_gene: TRBJ2-7
d_gene: .
abundance: .

CDR3nt: TGTGCCTCTAGGCGCCTCCGAGCCTTCTATGGCTACACCTTC
CDR3aa: CASRRLRAFYGYTF
v_gene: TRBV30
j_gene: TRBJ1-2
d_gene: .
abundance: .

CDR3nt: TGTGCCAGCAGCAAAAGGGATAGGGGCGGCGAGCAGTACTTC
CDR3aa: CASSKRDRGGEQYF
v_gene: TRBV21-1
j_gene: TRBJ2-7
d_gene: .
abundance: .

CDR3nt: TGCGCCAGCAGCCAAAGCCAGGTTGTCTACGAGCAGTACTTC
CDR3aa: CASSQSQVVYEQYF
v_gene: TRBV4-1
j_gene: TRBJ2-7
d_gene: .
abundance: .

CDR3nt: TGTGCCAGCAGCTTTTCAAAGAACACTGAAGCTTTCTTT
CDR3aa: CASSFSKNTEAFF
v_gene: TRBV5-6
j_gene: TRBJ1-1
d_gene: .
abundance: .

CDR3nt: TGTGCCAGCAGTCCCTCGAGACAGGGGTCCTATAATTCACCCCTCCACTTT
CDR3aa: CASSPSRQGSYNSPLHF
v_gene: TRBV28
j_gene: TRBJ1-6
d_gene: TRBD1
abundance: .

CDR3nt: TGTGCCAGCAGTGGATTAGTCAATCAGCCCCAGCATTTT
CDR3aa: CASSGLVNQPQHF
v_gene: TRBV2
j_gene: TRBJ1-5
d_gene: .
abundance: .

CDR3nt: TGCGCCAGCAGCTTGGACTTCCGAGGGGGTGAGCAGTTCTTC
CDR3aa: CASSLDFRGGEQFF
v_gene: TRBV5-1
j_gene: TRBJ2-1
d_gene: .
abundance: .

CDR3nt: TGTGCCAGCAGCTTACCTTCTTCTAGGCATTTT
CDR3aa: CASSLPSSRHF
v_gene: TRBV11-3
j_gene: TRBJ1-5
d_gene: .
abundance: .

CDR3nt: TGTGCCACACACCGTTCGGACAGGATGAATGAAAAACTGTTTTTT
CDR3aa: CATHRSDRMNEKLFF
v_gene: TRBV2
j_gene: TRBJ1-4
d_gene: TRBD1
abundance: .

CDR3nt: TGTGCCAGCAGGACAGGGGGCTCTGGAAACACCATATATTTT
CDR3aa: CASRTGGSGNTIYF
v_gene: TRBV27
j_gene: TRBJ1-3
d_gene: TRBD1
abundance: .

CDR3nt: TGTGCCAGCAGTTTCCAGGGGGAAAACAATCAGCCCCAGCATTTT
CDR3aa: CASSFQGENNQPQHF
v_gene: TRBV28
j_gene: TRBJ1-5
d_gene: TRBD1
abundance: .

CDR3nt: TGTGCCAGCAGCTTTCAAACATCAGATACGCAGTATTTT
CDR3aa: CASSFQTSDTQYF
v_gene: TRBV11-3
j_gene: TRBJ2-3
d_gene: .
abundance: .

CDR3nt: TGTGCCAGCAGACCCACAGGGGGCGGGGGCTACACCTTC
CDR3aa: CASRPTGGGGYTF
v_gene: TRBV27
j_gene: TRBJ1-2
d_gene: TRBD1
abundance: .

CDR3nt: TGTGCCAGCACCCTATCGACAGGGAGCCCCTATGGCTACACCTTC
CDR3aa: CASTLSTGSPYGYTF
v_gene: TRBV5-4
j_gene: TRBJ1-2
d_gene: TRBD1
abundance: .

CDR3nt: TGTGCCAGCAGCTTAATGGGTCAATGGACAAACACTGAAGCTTTCTTT
CDR3aa: CASSLMGQWTNTEAFF
v_gene: TRBV11-1
j_gene: TRBJ1-1
d_gene: .
abundance: .

CDR3nt: TGTGCCAGCAGCTCACCGACTAGCAATCATGAGCAGTTCTTC
CDR3aa: CASSSPTSNHEQFF
v_gene: TRBV9
j_gene: TRBJ2-1
d_gene: TRBD2
abundance: .

CDR3nt: TGTGCCATCAGTGAGCCGGGTGAAGGGGAGGACTTC
CDR3aa: CAISEPGEGEDF
v_gene: TRBV10-3
j_gene: TRBJ2-5
d_gene: .
abundance: .

CDR3nt: TGTGCCAGCAGCTCGCTTGGGACACCGAACACTGAAGCTTTCTTT
CDR3aa: CASSSLGTPNTEAFF
v_gene: TRBV7-8
j_gene: TRBJ1-1
d_gene: .
abundance: .

CDR3nt: TGCAGTGCTAGAGATGATCGGGCTTTCTTT
CDR3aa: CSARDDRAFF
v_gene: TRBV20-1
j_gene: TRBJ1-1
d_gene: .
abundance: .

CDR3nt: TGTGCCAGCAGTTTGAGTATGGGCCGCACAGATACGCAGTATTTT
CDR3aa: CASSLSMGRTDTQYF
v_gene: TRBV27
j_gene: TRBJ2-3
d_gene: .
abundance: .

CDR3nt: TGTGCCAGCAGTCGGAACCGGGACAGTAACTACGAGCAGTACTTC
CDR3aa: CASSRNRDSNYEQYF
v_gene: TRBV6-5
j_gene: TRBJ2-7
d_gene: TRBD1
abundance: .

CDR3nt: TGTGCCAGCAGCCCGCAGGGGACACGCAGCAATGAGCAGTTCTTC
CDR3aa: CASSPQGTRSNEQFF
v_gene: TRBV14
j_gene: TRBJ2-1
d_gene: .
abundance: once

CDR3nt: TGCGCCAGCAGCAGCGGAGGGCGGAACACTGAAGCTTTCTTT
CDR3aa: CASSSGGRNTEAFF
v_gene: TRBV5-1
j_gene: TRBJ1-1
d_gene: .
abundance: .